This T cell receptor (beta chain) was retrieved from a study of shared clonotypes between healthy human individuals. Germline V gene data show CDR1 as SQVTM and CDR2 as ANQGSEA. The CDR3 runs to 14 residues. Germline trimming cut 0 bases from V and 3 bases from J; bases unmatched to any gene: 3. For each subset, genomic DNA was distributed in equal portions over several immunoSEQ plates. Here immunoSEQ multiplex PCR was the method, and the copy in TCRdb shows in-frame clones only, minus some. This table holds 2.3 million or so clones, roughly 93% found once. Material for sequencing was naive CD4+ T cells from PBMCs. The subset is: CD45RA+ positively selected. This sequence was found in a man aged 18 to 29 in good health. Some clones in this sample may be carry-over from other donors' samples. J is TRBJ2-7 and V is TRBV29-1; 9 nucleotides line up with TRBD1. Here the CDR3 reads CSVEEGDRDYEQYF. The CDR3 coding sequence is TGCAGCGTTGAAGAGGGGGACAGGGACTACGAGCAGTACTTC.